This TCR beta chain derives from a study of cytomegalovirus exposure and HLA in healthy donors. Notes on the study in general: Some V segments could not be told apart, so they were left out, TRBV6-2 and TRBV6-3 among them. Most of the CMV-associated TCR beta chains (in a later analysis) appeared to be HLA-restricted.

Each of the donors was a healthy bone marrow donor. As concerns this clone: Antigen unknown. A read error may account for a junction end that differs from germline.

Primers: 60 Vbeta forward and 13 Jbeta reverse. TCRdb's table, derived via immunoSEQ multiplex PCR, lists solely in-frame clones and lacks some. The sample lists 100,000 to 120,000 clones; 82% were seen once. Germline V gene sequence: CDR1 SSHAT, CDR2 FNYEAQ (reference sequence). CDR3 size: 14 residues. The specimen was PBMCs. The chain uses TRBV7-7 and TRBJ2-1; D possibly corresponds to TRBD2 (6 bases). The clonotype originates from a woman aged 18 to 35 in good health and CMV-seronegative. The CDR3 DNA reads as TGTGCTAGCAGCTTGGGTCGGGGGAGCAATGAGCAGTTCTTC. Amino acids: CASSLGRGSNEQFF. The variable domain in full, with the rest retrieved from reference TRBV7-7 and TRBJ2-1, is GAGVSQSPRYKVTKRGQDVTLRCDPISSHATLYWYQQALGQGPEFLTYFNYEAQPDKSGLPSDRFSAERPEGSISTLTIQRTEQRDSAMYRCASSLGRGSNEQFFGPGTRLTVL.